These 25 T cell receptor beta chains originate from one sample sequenced in a study of T cell changes during pregnancy in multiple sclerosis. Produced via immunoSEQ multiplex PCR; TCRdb's table is partial and in-frame only. The sample has approximately 48,000 clones, more than 90% seen once. This specimen consisted of CD8+ T cells from peripheral blood mononuclear cells, obtained before pregnancy. Receptors were obtained from a female donor with multiple sclerosis, enrolled in a pregnancy study.

This rearrangement joins TRBV10-3 to TRBJ2-3, with 12 nucleotides matching TRBD2. Germline CDR1 reads ENHRY; CDR2 reads SYGVKD. V lost 8 bases and J lost 3; bases outside the gene matches: 12. The CDR3 spans 17 residues. This chain's CDR3 is CAIAYPGLAGETDTQYF. The CDR3 coding sequence is TGTGCCATCGCCTACCCGGGACTAGCGGGCGAAACAGATACGCAGTATTTT.

The V call is TRBV10-3, the J call TRBJ2-1; D is perhaps TRBD2 (6 bases). This CDR3 is built from 15 residues. V dropped 4 bases and J dropped 2 bases, with 12 bases sitting between them. Per the germline V gene, CDR1 is ENHRY and CDR2 is SYGVKD. The CDR3 sequence is CAISAGLPTYNEQFF. DNA for the CDR3: TGTGCCATCAGTGCCGGACTACCTACCTACAATGAGCAGTTCTTC.

The rearrangement joins TRBV6-5 to TRBJ1-1; D remains unclear. Trimming shortened V by 0 bases and J by 2 bases, and 10 bases separated the two germline ends. The CDR3 spans 15 residues. Per the germline V gene, CDR1 is MNHEY and CDR2 is SVGAGI. The CDR3 loop reads CASSYSSAENTEAFF. The CDR3 DNA follows: TGTGCCAGCAGTTACTCGAGCGCGGAAAACACTGAAGCTTTCTTT.

The gene calls are TRBV27 and TRBJ2-5, with D unresolved. This CDR3 comprises 15 residues. The germline CDR1 and CDR2 sequences are MNHEY and SMNVEV (reference sequence). The V end lost 4 bases, the J end lost 2 bases, and 14 bases lay between the germline ends. CDR3 bases: TGTGCCAGCAGTTCCCTTAACCGGAGACAAGAGACCCAGTACTTC. This sequence encodes CASSSLNRRQETQYF.

V gene TRBV9 combines with J gene TRBJ2-7, with D uncertain. The CDR3 spans 14 residues. CDR1 and CDR2 from the germline V gene are SGDLS and YYNGEE. Trimming cost V 3 bases and J 0 bases, with 10 bases left between them. The CDR3 bases are TGTGCCAGCAGCGGCAGGTATGGCTCCTACGAGCAGTACTTC. Encoded protein: CASSGRYGSYEQYF.

The chain is built from TRBV5-1 and TRBJ1-4, with D hard to call. In germline, CDR1 is SGHRS, CDR2 YFSETQ. This CDR3 spans 14 amino acids. Trimming took off 2 bases at V and 5 bases at J, with 10 bases between the two ends. This CDR3 reads CASSFEPGNEKLFF. For the CDR3, the DNA is TGCGCCAGCAGCTTTGAGCCCGGGAATGAAAAACTGTTTTTT.

CDR3 amino acids: CASSSTTGIGYNEQFF. CDR3 nucleotide sequence: TGCGCCAGCAGCTCAACGACAGGGATAGGCTACAATGAGCAGTTCTTC. The chain employs TRBV5-1 and TRBJ2-1; 7 bases are a match to TRBD1. The CDR3 is 16 amino acids. From germline, CDR1 is SGHRS and CDR2 YFSETQ. Losses at the gene ends were 3 bases for V and 3 bases for J; bases not matched to a gene: 9.

This clone turned up a few times. The chain couples TRBV6-5 to TRBJ1-1; D ambiguous. This CDR3 spans 14 amino acids. CDR1 MNHEY and CDR2 SVGAGI come from the germline V gene. V shed 2 bases and J shed 0 bases, with 7 bases lying between them. The CDR3 DNA reads TGTGCCAGCAGTTACGGCACGCTGAACACTGAAGCTTTCTTT. Residues: CASSYGTLNTEAFF.

The V and J genes are TRBV20-1 and TRBJ1-1; 7 bases agree with TRBD1. The germline gives CDR1 DFQATT, CDR2 SNEGSKA (reference sequence). Trimming cost V 6 bases and J 4 bases; bases outside gene matches: 2. The CDR3 is 11 residues long. CDR3 coding DNA: TGCAGTGCACCAGGGGGCACTGAAGCTTTCTTT. It codes for CSAPGGTEAFF.

The chain combines TRBV9 with TRBJ2-1; a possible D gene is TRBD2 (8 bases). The CDR3 length is 16 residues. Germline V gene data show CDR1 as SGDLS and CDR2 as YYNGEE. Trimming took off 4 bases at V and 0 bases at J, with 14 bases between the two ends. DNA of the CDR3: TGTGCCAGCAGCCGGGGGGGACAGAGCTCCTACAATGAGCAGTTCTTC. Its protein product is CASSRGGQSSYNEQFF.

The V gene is TRBV14, the J gene TRBJ2-7, with D possibly matching TRBD1 (5 bases). This CDR3 has 12 residues. Germline assignment: CDR1 SGHDN and CDR2 FVKESK. The germline V and J ends were trimmed by 4 bases and 5 bases, with 9 bases remaining between them. This CDR3 reads CASSPRRDEQYF. In DNA form, the CDR3 reads TGTGCCAGCAGCCCCCGCAGGGACGAGCAGTACTTC. The full variable domain, completed using reference TRBV14 and TRBJ2-7, is EAGVTQFPSHSVIEKGQTVTLRCDPISGHDNLYWYRRVMGKEIKFLLHFVKESKQDESGMPNNRFLAERTGGTYSTLKVQPAELEDSGVYFCASSPRRDEQYFGPGTRLTVT.

V is TRBV9 and J is TRBJ2-3, with 8 bases lining up with TRBD2. Germline assignment: CDR1 SGDLS and CDR2 YYNGEE. With V trimmed by 6 bases and J by 3 bases, 6 bases remained unmatched. The CDR3 loop spans 14 amino acids. The CDR3 region has the DNA TGTGCCAGCAACTTAGCGGGATCGACAGATACGCAGTATTTT. Its translation: CASNLAGSTDTQYF. Combining the CDR3 with reference TRBV9 and TRBJ2-3 gives the whole variable domain DSGVTQTPKHLITATGQRVTLRCSPRSGDLSVYWYQQSLDQGLQFLIQYYNGEERAKGNILERFSAQQFPDLHSELNLSSLELGDSALYFCASNLAGSTDTQYFGPGTRLTVL.

The chain couples TRBV6-5 to TRBJ1-5; D is possibly TRBD1 (6 bases). Trimming shortened V by 0 bases and J by 5 bases, and 11 bases separated the two germline ends. The CDR3 has 15 residues. Germline V CDR1 and CDR2: MNHEY, SVGAGI. The CDR3 loop is CASSYSGDTDQPQHF. The DNA of the CDR3 is TGTGCCAGCAGTTACTCGGGGGACACCGATCAGCCCCAGCATTTT.

The chain has TRBV7-9 and TRBJ1-1, with D unclear. Trimming removed 8 bases from V and 1 base from J, with 17 bases in between. The germline CDR1 and CDR2 sequences are SEHNR and FQNEAQ (reference sequence). This CDR3 has 15 amino acids. CDR3 nucleotide sequence: TGTGCCAGCCCCCCCGAGCGGGGAGGGAACACTGAAGCTTTCTTT. Translation: CASPPERGGNTEAFF.

This clone was seen only a few times. The chain recombines TRBV6-4 with TRBJ1-5, with 8 bases matching TRBD1. The CDR3 runs to 15 residues. The junction had 7 bases not matched to a gene; V was cut back by 3 bases and J by 6 bases. Germline CDR1 MRHNA, CDR2 SNTAGT. The CDR3 DNA is TGTGCCAGCAGTGAGGTTGCAGGGGGCGGTCAGCCCCAGCATTTT. Residues: CASSEVAGGGQPQHF.

This chain uses TRBV14 with TRBJ2-3; 8 bases fit TRBD2. J was trimmed by 2 bases and V by 1 base; bases with no gene match: 5. The length of the CDR3 is 16 residues. Germline loops: CDR1 SGHDN, CDR2 FVKESK. For the CDR3, the DNA is TGTGCCAGCAGCCAAGTACCGCGGGGGGACACAGATACGCAGTATTTT. Its protein is CASSQVPRGDTDTQYF.

This clone was counted a single time. The gene calls are TRBV4-1 and TRBJ1-1, with D uncertain. Germline V gives CDR1 MGHRA, CDR2 YSYEKL. The CDR3 sequence is 16 residues long. The germline V and J ends were trimmed by 4 bases and 5 bases, with 20 bases remaining between them. CDR3 in DNA: TGCGCCAGCAGCCTCCTCCCAGAGGGCGCGGGAACTGAAGCTTTCTTT. Residues: CASSLLPEGAGTEAFF.

The V and J genes are TRBV7-3 and TRBJ2-3; the D gene is possibly TRBD1 (8 bases). Germline lookup yields CDR1 SGHTA and CDR2 FQGTGA. Trimming took 5 bases from V and 3 from J, leaving 15 bases between them. The CDR3 has 15 amino acids. This CDR3 is CASSPTGGGTDTQYF. The CDR3 nucleotides read TGTGCCAGCAGCCCCACAGGGGGGGGGACAGATACGCAGTATTTT. The full variable domain, in which reference TRBV7-3 and TRBJ2-3 provide the parts outside the CDR3, is GAGVSQTPSNKVTEKGKYVELRCDPISGHTALYWYRQSLGQGPEFLIYFQGTGAADDSGLPNDRFFAVRPEGSVSTLKIQRTERGDSAVYLCASSPTGGGTDTQYFGPGTRLTVL.

The genes are TRBV13 and TRBJ2-2, with 7 bases identical to TRBD1. This CDR3 is 17 amino acids long. The V gene end was trimmed by 5 bases and the J gene end by 5 bases; junction bases not matched to a gene: 14. The germline V gene encodes CDR1 PRHDT and CDR2 FYEKMQ (reference sequence). The CDR3 spells CASSLASRQGRTGELFF. The CDR3 bases are TGTGCCAGCAGCCTAGCCTCACGACAGGGAAGGACCGGGGAGCTGTTTTTT.

The rearrangement links TRBV19 to TRBJ2-7; TRBD2 matches 8 bases. CDR1 and CDR2 from the germline V gene are LNHDA and SQIVND (reference sequence). The V and J ends lost 3 bases and 2 bases, in that order; junction bases with no gene match: 3. The CDR3 runs 14 residues. The CDR3 DNA reads TGTGCCAGTAGTATTAGCGGGGACACCTACGAGCAGTACTTC. Protein: CASSISGDTYEQYF.

The sample holds one count of this clone. V and J are TRBV27 and TRBJ1-6, with D maybe TRBD1 (5 bases). In germline, CDR1 is MNHEY, CDR2 SMNVEV (reference sequence). The germline V and J ends were trimmed by 11 bases and 9 bases, with 14 bases remaining between them. This CDR3 is built from 12 residues. CDR3 amino acids: CACQTGGSPLHF. CDR3 bases: TGTGCCTGCCAAACGGGGGGTTCACCCCTCCACTTT.

The chain combines TRBV9 with TRBJ2-7, with D tentatively TRBD2 (7 bases). Trimming took off 5 bases at V and 0 bases at J, with 15 bases between the two ends. The CDR3 extends over 15 amino acids. CDR1 and CDR2 (germline): SGDLS, YYNGEE. CDR3 nucleotides: TGTGCCAGCAGTCCTACGGGGGGCCCCTCCTACGAGCAGTACTTC. Translated: CASSPTGGPSYEQYF.

The chain carries TRBV9 and TRBJ2-1; D might be TRBD1 (5 bases). The CDR3 spans 16 residues. V shed 0 bases and J shed 0 bases, with 10 bases lying between them. Germline V gene sequence: CDR1 SGDLS, CDR2 YYNGEE. The CDR3 reads CASSVAVGASYNEQFF. In DNA, the CDR3 is TGTGCCAGCAGCGTAGCTGTTGGGGCCTCCTACAATGAGCAGTTCTTC.

The chain has TRBV5-4 and TRBJ1-6, with D perhaps matching TRBD1 (5 bases). The germline V gene encodes CDR1 SGHNT and CDR2 YYREEE (reference sequence). CDR3 length equals 13 residues. V was cut by 4 bases and J by 5 bases, with 7 bases left in between. As DNA, the CDR3 is TGTGCCAGCAGCGACAGCAATAATTCACCCCTCCACTTT. This codes for CASSDSNNSPLHF. The variable domain in full, completed from reference TRBV5-4 and TRBJ1-6, reads ETGVTQSPTHLIKTRGQQVTLRCSSQSGHNTVSWYQQALGQGPQFIFQYYREEENGRGNFPPRFSGLQFPNYSSELNVNALELDDSALYLCASSDSNNSPLHFGNGTRLTVT.

This chain uses TRBV10-3 with TRBJ2-3; a weak D match, TRBD1 (6 bases). The CDR3 sequence is 15 residues long. The V gene lost 0 bases and the J gene lost 3 bases, with 10 bases spanning the gap. Germline V CDR1 and CDR2: ENHRY, SYGVKD. The CDR3 reads CAISESVRGTDTQYF. CDR3 DNA: TGTGCCATCAGTGAGTCTGTCAGGGGAACAGATACGCAGTATTTT.